This entry is about one T cell receptor beta chain. Its antigen is currently unknown. Looked up from germline, CDR1 is SGHTA and CDR2 is FQGTGA. CDR3 length: 12 amino acids. Between the trimmed V and J ends, which lost 5 bases and 7 bases, there was a span of 11 bases. Sequencing relied on immunoSEQ assay v3.0, run at survey level. Only in-frame clones appear in the TCRdb table, and some are missing; sequencing was by immunoSEQ multiplex PCR. The repertoire holds tens of thousands of clones, with 81% as singletons. This sample stems from a study of long-term antiretroviral therapy in people with HIV. Across the whole study: There is a gap of about a decade between the earliest samples and the later 2015 immediate-ART recommendation.

General study findings and limits: Dominance of pre-ART expanded clones persisted, fluctuating and often declining after ART. After ART, diversity increased yet remained lower than transplant donor controls. Repertoires in HIV (unlike those of controls) had narrower CDR3 length ranges.

V usage is TRBV7-3 and J usage is TRBJ1-1, with D perhaps TRBD1 (5 bases). The sample in question was unsorted PBMCs, obtained 0.1 years before starting antiretroviral therapy. The source is a man in his forties or fifties with HIV. The chain's CDR3 is CASSLRQLEAFF. In DNA, the CDR3 is TGTGCCAGCAGCCTCCGACAGCTTGAAGCTTTCTTT.